This T cell receptor (beta chain) was found in a study of shared clonotypes between healthy human individuals. Overall study findings and caveats: Naive CD4 clonotype sharing across several donors was around 5%. Naive subsets generally had larger estimated richness than memory subsets.

The CDR3 has 20 residues. V lost 3 bases to trimming and J lost 0 bases; unmatched junction nucleotides: 16. Germline V gene sequence: CDR1 MGHRA, CDR2 YSYEKL. As originally analysed: Filtering of immunoSEQ junctional sequences could not match full-length read filtering. TCRdb's copy holds only in-frame clones and misses some; the assay was immunoSEQ multiplex PCR. That table gives V, J and clone size, and the DNA gave D and trimming. The sample lists about 340,000 clones, over 70% seen once, with roughly a tenth in the top ten. It was into CD45RA+ naive and CD45RA-negative memory subsets that the CD4+ cells were split. Comment on this clone: Its antigen remains unidentified.

The V and J genes are TRBV4-1 and TRBJ1-5; 8 bases fit TRBD1. The sample consisted of memory CD4+ T cells sorted from blood. Subset noted: CD45RA-negative fraction. This receptor was taken from a man aged 25 to 45 in good health. The CDR3 spells CASSQIGLGAGGSSNQPQHF. CDR3 DNA sequence: TGCGCCAGCAGCCAGATAGGGCTAGGTGCAGGGGGCTCTAGCAATCAGCCCCAGCATTTT.